These 31 T cell receptor beta chains share one sample of origin, sequenced in a study of cytomegalovirus exposure and HLA in healthy donors. Using immunoSEQ multiplex PCR, the repertoire was profiled, and TCRdb retains in-frame clones only, with some absent. The sample records 120,000 or so clones, roughly 88% being singletons. Input material: PBMCs. These receptors were taken from a man between 18 and 29 years old in good health and CMV-seronegative.

The V and J genes are TRBV2 and TRBJ2-7; D possibly corresponds to TRBD1 (5 bases). Trimming removed 2 bases at V and 5 bases at J, with 16 bases between. This CDR3 comprises 15 residues. Germline CDR1 and CDR2: SNHLY and FYNNEI. CDR3 coding DNA: TGTGCCAGCAGTGAATTTCAGGGATCAGTAAACGAGCAGTACTTC. Encoded protein: CASSEFQGSVNEQYF.

This clone was detected only a few times. This chain joins TRBV30 and TRBJ1-5, with TRBD1 matching 10 bases. The CDR3 is 13 amino acids. Germline lookup yields CDR1 GTSNPN and CDR2 SVGIG (reference sequence). V lost 8 bases to trimming and J lost 1 base; unmatched junction nucleotides: 2. As DNA, the CDR3 is TGTGCCGGGGGACAGGGGAGCAATCAGCCCCAGCATTTT. Its protein product is CAGGQGSNQPQHF.

This clone was picked up one time. The V and J genes are TRBV11-3 and TRBJ2-7; D is perhaps TRBD2 (7 bases). CDR1 SGHNT and CDR2 YENEEA come from the germline V gene. Trimming pared 2 bases from V and 0 bases from J, leaving 11 bases between. CDR3 length equals 15 residues. The CDR3 coding sequence is TGTGCCAGCAGCTTAAAGGGAGGGGGCTCCTACGAGCAGTACTTC. This sequence encodes CASSLKGGGSYEQYF.

The chain links TRBV27 to TRBJ2-7; 11 nucleotides align to TRBD2. Looked up from germline, CDR1 is MNHEY and CDR2 is SMNVEV (reference sequence). The CDR3 runs to 15 residues. V shed 3 bases, J shed 6 bases, and the junction held 7 bases outside the gene matches. CDR3: CASSFPGTSGSEQYF. The CDR3 DNA is TGTGCCAGCAGTTTTCCAGGGACTAGCGGTAGCGAGCAGTACTTC.

This CDR3 reads CASSLGVRENTEAFF. DNA of the CDR3: TGTGCCAGCAGTTTGGGTGTTCGGGAGAACACTGAAGCTTTCTTT. This chain links TRBV28 with TRBJ1-1; D unclear. CDR1 MDHEN and CDR2 SYDVKM come from the germline V gene. The CDR3 has 15 amino acids. V shed 3 bases and J shed 1 base, with 12 bases lying between them.

The CDR3 spells CASSSELRGLEAFF. CDR3 coding DNA: TGTGCCAGCAGTTCGGAGTTACGGGGTCTAGAAGCTTTCTTT. This chain joins TRBV6-6 and TRBJ1-1; D remains unclear. CDR1 and CDR2 from the germline V gene are MNHNY and SVGAGI (reference sequence). Trimming removed 4 bases from V and 8 bases from J, with 17 bases in between. CDR3 length: 14 amino acids.

This chain uses TRBV18 with TRBJ1-2; 10 bases agree with TRBD1. The V gene end was trimmed by 3 bases and the J gene end by 7 bases; junction bases not matched to a gene: 8. Per germline, CDR1 KGHSH and CDR2 LQKENI. This CDR3 is 15 amino acids long. As DNA, the CDR3 is TGTGCCAGCTCACCTCTCGGGACAGGGGTTTCTGGCTACACCTTC. Amino acids: CASSPLGTGVSGYTF.

J is TRBJ1-2 and V is TRBV21-1; whether TRBD1, the table's D call, matches the DNA was not checked. TRBV21-1 is given as a pseudogene. This CDR3 comprises 15 residues. This CDR3 is CASSKSPWPNYGYTF. CDR3 DNA sequence: TGTGCCAGCAGCAAATCCCCATGGCCGAACTATGGCTACACCTTC.

The chain joins TRBV28 to TRBJ1-5, with D possibly TRBD1 on 5 matching bases. V was shortened by 5 bases and J by 1 base, with 15 bases between the two germline ends. Germline lookup yields CDR1 MDHEN and CDR2 SYDVKM. The CDR3 is 16 amino acids. The CDR3 nucleotides are TGTGCCAGCAGTCCCCGTTCTTGGACAAGCAATCAGCCCCAGCATTTT. This gives the protein CASSPRSWTSNQPQHF.

The chain has TRBV11-3 and TRBJ1-1; D possibly corresponds to TRBD1 (6 bases). Trimming stripped 5 bases from V and 4 bases from J, with 14 bases between. Germline CDR1 SGHNT, CDR2 YENEEA. The CDR3 length is 14 residues. CDR3 protein: CASSGVIRGTEAFF. The DNA for the CDR3 is TGTGCCAGCAGCGGTGTAATCAGGGGCACTGAAGCTTTCTTT.

This clone was counted only a few times. This chain joins TRBV28 and TRBJ1-6; D not resolved. The CDR3 is 14 residues long. Germline V lookup: CDR1 MDHEN, CDR2 SYDVKM. V dropped 3 bases and J dropped 7 bases, with 10 bases sitting between them. CDR3 loop: CASSFRGMNSPLHF. The CDR3 coding sequence is TGTGCCAGCAGTTTTCGGGGAATGAATTCACCCCTCCACTTT. The full variable domain, completed using reference TRBV28 and TRBJ1-6, is DVKVTQSSRYLVKRTGEKVFLECVQDMDHENMFWYRQDPGLGLRLIYFSYDVKMKEKGDIPEGYSVSREKKERFSLILESASTNQTSMYLCASSFRGMNSPLHFGNGTRLTVT.

The chain joins TRBV5-4 to TRBJ2-5, with a tentative D call TRBD2 (5 bases). The CDR3 runs 13 residues. Germline CDR1 and CDR2: SGHNT and YYREEE (reference sequence). The V and J ends lost 2 bases and 6 bases respectively, with 11 bases between them. CDR3 protein: CASSFFSDQTQYF. The CDR3 DNA reads as TGTGCCAGCAGCTTCTTTAGCGATCAGACCCAGTACTTC.

The rearrangement uses TRBV28 and TRBJ1-1; D unresolved. V was shortened by 6 bases and J by 1 base, with 18 bases between the two germline ends. CDR1 is MDHEN, CDR2 SYDVKM, per germline. This CDR3 is 16 amino acids long. The CDR3 coding sequence is TGTGCCAGCAGCCTGAGGGAGTACCCGGGGAACACTGAAGCTTTCTTT. Protein product: CASSLREYPGNTEAFF.

CDR3 sequence: CASSRSKLPGTGVNEQFF. The DNA of the CDR3 is TGTGCCAGCTCACGATCTAAGCTCCCCGGGACAGGGGTCAATGAGCAGTTCTTC. The rearrangement joins TRBV18 to TRBJ2-1, with 10 positions matching TRBD1. CDR1 and CDR2 from the germline V gene are KGHSH and LQKENI. This CDR3 is 18 amino acids long. V gave up 4 bases and J gave up 6 bases; unmatched junction bases: 15.

V usage is TRBV2 and J usage is TRBJ1-1; 7 bases are a match to TRBD1. The CDR3 sequence is 14 residues long. The V gene's germline CDR1 is SNHLY and CDR2 FYNNEI. Trimming cost V 4 bases and J 4 bases; bases outside gene matches: 6. CDR3 loop: CASSASGGITEAFF. CDR3 coding DNA: TGTGCCAGCAGTGCATCAGGGGGTATCACTGAAGCTTTCTTT. Full variable domain (missing parts from reference TRBV2 and TRBJ1-1): EPEVTQTPSHQVTQMGQEVILRCVPISNHLYFYWYRQILGQKVEFLVSFYNNEISEKSEIFDDQFSVERPDGSNFTLKIRSTKLEDSAMYFCASSASGGITEAFFGQGTRLTVV.

The chain has TRBV7-9 and TRBJ2-6; D might be TRBD2 (6 bases). The CDR3 loop spans 16 amino acids. CDR1 is SEHNR, CDR2 FQNEAQ, per germline (reference sequence). V lost 2 bases and J lost 6, with 14 bases in between. The CDR3 region is CASSLYGTGPANVLTF. The CDR3 DNA sequence: TGTGCCAGCAGCTTATACGGGACTGGGCCGGCCAACGTCCTGACTTTC.

The rearrangement links TRBV11-2 to TRBJ2-7; a possible D gene is TRBD1 (6 bases). The CDR3 totals 16 residues. Germline-derived CDR1 and CDR2 are SGHAT and FQNNGV. Deletions cut 1 base from V and 2 bases from J, with 15 bases between. As DNA, the CDR3 is TGTGCCAGCAGCTTAGTTACCATTCCAGGGGCCTACGAGCAGTACTTC. This gives the protein CASSLVTIPGAYEQYF.

The CDR3 protein is CASRREGYTEAFF. CDR3 DNA sequence: TGTGCCAGCCGCAGAGAGGGATACACTGAAGCTTTCTTT. The chain is built from TRBV7-9 and TRBJ1-1; D uncertain. Germline CDR1 reads SEHNR; CDR2 reads FQNEAQ (reference sequence). V was pared by 8 bases and J by 3 bases, with 13 bases between. This CDR3 is 13 amino acids long.

The chain is built from TRBV5-1 and TRBJ1-2, with D possibly TRBD1 on 6 matching bases. The CDR3 covers 13 residues. Trimming pared 4 bases from V and 8 bases from J, leaving 15 bases between. Germline V gene lookup returns CDR1 SGHRS and CDR2 YFSETQ. The CDR3 protein is CASSMDSLEGYTF. For the CDR3, the DNA is TGCGCCAGCAGCATGGACAGTTTAGAGGGCTACACCTTC. Looking up the rest from reference TRBV5-1 and TRBJ1-2 gives the full variable domain: KAGVTQTPRYLIKTRGQQVTLSCSPISGHRSVSWYQQTPGQGLQFLFEYFSETQRNKGNFPGRFSGRQFSNSRSEMNVSTLELGDSALYLCASSMDSLEGYTFGSGTRLTVV.

The chain joins TRBV7-9 to TRBJ1-4; 7 nucleotides align to TRBD1. This CDR3 comprises 16 residues. Trimming cost V 5 bases and J 0 bases; bases outside gene matches: 6. The germline gives CDR1 SEHNR, CDR2 FQNEAQ (reference sequence). For the CDR3, the DNA is TGTGCCAGCAGCGTAGGGGGCGGTGCAACTAATGAAAAACTGTTTTTT. Translated, it gives CASSVGGGATNEKLFF.

This chain connects TRBV6-1 to TRBJ1-4; D is possibly TRBD1 (5 bases). The CDR3 spans 12 residues. Germline CDR1 MNHNS, CDR2 SASEGT. V was trimmed by 6 bases and J by 7 bases, leaving 9 bases between them. CDR3 loop: CASRQAAEKLFF. The CDR3 coding sequence is TGTGCCAGCAGACAGGCCGCTGAAAAACTGTTTTTT.

The chain recombines TRBV7-2 with TRBJ2-5, with TRBD2 matching over 7 bases. The J segment lost 5 bases and the V segment lost 0 bases, leaving 3 bases of the junction unmatched. The CDR3 contains 14 residues. Germline CDR1 is SGHTA and CDR2 is FQGNSA. The CDR3 reads CASSLAWGGETQYF. As DNA, the CDR3 is TGTGCCAGCAGCTTAGCTTGGGGGGGTGAGACCCAGTACTTC.

The CDR3 coding sequence is TGTGCCAGCAGCCAGACGATGGGGGGAGGCACTGAAAAACTGTTTTTT. This codes for CASSQTMGGGTEKLFF. The chain uses TRBV28 and TRBJ1-4, with D possibly matching TRBD1 (5 bases). The CDR3 has 16 residues. V was trimmed by 6 bases and J by 7 bases, leaving 21 bases between them. Germline V gene data show CDR1 as MDHEN and CDR2 as SYDVKM.

The CDR3 region has the DNA TGTGCCTGGAGCACAGGGTTAGGGAACTATGGCTACACCTTC. It encodes CAWSTGLGNYGYTF. The V gene is TRBV30, the J gene TRBJ1-2; weak D call: TRBD1 (6 bases). The CDR3 spans 14 residues. Looked up from germline, CDR1 is GTSNPN and CDR2 is SVGIG (reference sequence). V shed 3 bases and J shed 2 bases, with 13 bases lying between them.

The V and J genes are TRBV10-2 and TRBJ2-7; TRBD2 matches 12 bases. The V segment lost 8 bases and the J segment 4 bases; nucleotides outside the gene matches: 6. The V gene's germline CDR1 is WSHSY and CDR2 SAAADI. This CDR3 contains 14 residues. The CDR3 region has the DNA TGCGCCAGCCGAGGACTAGCGGGATTTTACGAGCAGTACTTC. Protein sequence: CASRGLAGFYEQYF.

The CDR3 loop reads CASSPGTTYEQYF. The CDR3 bases are TGTGCCAGCTCACCGGGCACAACCTACGAGCAGTACTTC. The chain is built from TRBV18 and TRBJ2-7; D is unresolved. The CDR3 extends over 13 amino acids. CDR1 and CDR2 (germline): KGHSH, LQKENI. With 3 bases removed from V and 2 bases from J, the gap between germline ends came to 8 bases.

The rearrangement joins TRBV19 to TRBJ1-2, with 7 positions matching TRBD1. V trimming: 10 bases; J trimming: 4 bases; junction bases outside the gene matches: 6. CDR3 length: 12 amino acids. CDR1 is LNHDA and CDR2 is SQIVND in the germline V gene (reference sequence). CDR3 nucleotides: TGTGCCACCCGACAGGGTTCCTATGGCTACACCTTC. Protein: CATRQGSYGYTF.

This chain uses TRBV19 with TRBJ1-1; 7 bases are a match to TRBD1. Germline V gives CDR1 LNHDA, CDR2 SQIVND (reference sequence). This CDR3 has 15 amino acids. Trimming cost V 3 bases and J 2 bases; bases outside gene matches: 6. The CDR3 coding sequence is TGTGCCAGTAGTATCCCGGGACAGCCTAACACTGAAGCTTTCTTT. It is translated as CASSIPGQPNTEAFF.

The J gene is TRBJ2-5, the V gene TRBV6-6; D perhaps matches TRBD2 (5 bases). The CDR3 loop spans 15 amino acids. Deletions cut 5 bases from V and 5 bases from J, with 18 bases between. The germline gives CDR1 MNHNY, CDR2 SVGAGI (reference sequence). The CDR3: CASSPPPVGGETQYF. In nucleotides, the CDR3 is TGTGCCAGCAGTCCCCCCCCGGTGGGCGGGGAGACCCAGTACTTC.

The chain uses TRBV11-2 and TRBJ1-1; perhaps TRBD1 as D (6 bases). Trimming removed 5 bases from V and 4 bases from J, with 14 bases in between. In germline, CDR1 is SGHAT, CDR2 FQNNGV. The CDR3 has 14 amino acids. The CDR3 reads CASSEGGWSTEAFF. CDR3 DNA sequence: TGTGCCAGCAGCGAGGGGGGGTGGAGCACTGAAGCTTTCTTT.

The chain employs TRBV7-6 and TRBJ1-1; D remains ambiguous. The germline V gene has CDR1 SGHVS and CDR2 FNYEAQ. This CDR3 has 13 residues. The V end was cut by 1 base, the J end by 5 bases, with 8 bases between. This chain's CDR3 is CASSLDLRTEAFF. The CDR3 DNA follows: TGTGCCAGCAGCTTAGACCTTCGGACTGAAGCTTTCTTT. Based on the CDR3 plus reference TRBV7-6 and TRBJ1-1, the full variable domain is GAGVSQSPRYKVTKRGQDVALRCDPISGHVSLYWYRQALGQGPEFLTYFNYEAQQDKSGLPNDRFSAERPEGSISTLTIQRTEQRDSAMYRCASSLDLRTEAFFGQGTRLTVV.